These 22 T cell receptor beta chains came from one sample sequenced in a study of blood T cell repertoires in COVID-19. Sequencing was performed with immunoSEQ multiplex PCR; in TCRdb, only in-frame clones are kept and a portion is missing. The table lists 150,000 to 200,000 clones, 80% to 90% of them singletons. Sequencing was done on a sample of peripheral blood. The receptors were gathered from a woman in her 70s with acute or convalescent COVID-19.

This chain joins TRBV27 and TRBJ2-3; TRBD2 agrees at 7 bases. The CDR3 sequence is 15 residues long. CDR1 is MNHEY and CDR2 is SMNVEV in the germline V gene (reference sequence). V lost 2 bases to trimming and J lost 5 bases; unmatched junction nucleotides: 7. Here the CDR3 DNA reads TGTGCCAGCAGTTTAGGCACCGGGACTATAGATACGCAGTATTTT. Its protein is CASSLGTGTIDTQYF.

The CDR3 sequence: CASSFQPRTGGYGYTF. The CDR3 DNA reads TGTGCCAGCAGTTTCCAGCCACGGACAGGGGGATATGGCTACACCTTC. The chain employs TRBV6-6 and TRBJ1-2; TRBD1 aligns across 10 bases. The germline CDR1 and CDR2 sequences are MNHNY and SVGAGI (reference sequence). Trimming at V came to 4 bases and at J to 5 bases, leaving 10 bases not matched to a gene. The CDR3 has 16 amino acids.

The CDR3 bases are TGTGCCAGCAGCTTGACAGGGTCGGGCTACGAGCAGTACTTC. Its translation: CASSLTGSGYEQYF. The chain links TRBV5-4 to TRBJ2-7, with a tentative D call TRBD1 (6 bases). The CDR3 is 14 amino acids. CDR1 and CDR2 from the germline V gene are SGHNT and YYREEE (reference sequence). V shed 1 base and J shed 3 bases, with 11 bases lying between them.

The chain joins TRBV3-1 (or the pseudogene TRBV3-2) to TRBJ1-2; the D gene is possibly TRBD1 (5 bases). CDR1 is LGHDT and CDR2 is YNNKEL in the germline V gene (reference sequence). V lost 0 bases, J lost 5 bases, and 19 bases lay in between. The CDR3 loop spans 17 amino acids. The CDR3 nucleotides read TGTGCCAGCAGCCAAGACCTCGGGGGGGTCGCCCCATATGGCTACACCTTC. It specifies CASSQDLGGVAPYGYTF.

The rearrangement uses TRBV15 and TRBJ1-1; 9 bases are shared with TRBD1. The germline gives CDR1 LNHNV, CDR2 YYDKDF (reference sequence). The CDR3 covers 13 residues. V gave up 8 bases and J gave up 1 base; unmatched junction bases: 2. The CDR3 DNA reads TGTGCCACCGAGACAGGGGGGAACACTGAAGCTTTCTTT. This encodes CATETGGNTEAFF.

In this sample, this clone turned up a few times. This sequence joins TRBV4-1 and TRBJ1-1; D remains ambiguous. The V and J ends lost 0 bases and 1 base respectively, with 15 bases between them. Germline V gene data show CDR1 as MGHRA and CDR2 as YSYEKL. The CDR3 totals 17 residues. The CDR3 DNA reads TGCGCCAGCAGCCAAGATTATCCTTCTGCGGCGAACACTGAAGCTTTCTTT. It codes for CASSQDYPSAANTEAFF.

The chain employs TRBV5-1 and TRBJ1-5; D unresolved. CDR3 length: 13 amino acids. The germline V and J ends were trimmed by 1 base and 6 bases, with 8 bases remaining between them. Germline values: CDR1 SGHRS, CDR2 YFSETQ. The CDR3 here is CASSLQSGQPQHF. CDR3 DNA sequence: TGCGCCAGCAGCTTGCAATCCGGTCAGCCCCAGCATTTT.

The chain has TRBV18 and TRBJ2-3; 7 bases line up with TRBD1. V trimming: 3 bases; J trimming: 0 bases; junction bases outside the gene matches: 6. The CDR3 is made up of 16 amino acids. Germline assignment: CDR1 KGHSH and CDR2 LQKENI. Here the CDR3 DNA reads TGTGCCAGCTCACCTACGACAGGGATTAGCACAGATACGCAGTATTTT. Translation: CASSPTTGISTDTQYF.

The CDR3 sequence is CASDPWDRDYEQYF. CDR3 in DNA: TGTGCCAGCGACCCCTGGGACAGGGACTACGAGCAGTACTTC. This chain uses TRBV2 with TRBJ2-7; TRBD1 aligns across 9 bases. J lost 3 bases, V lost 8 bases, and 8 bases had no gene match. CDR3 length: 14 amino acids. CDR1 SNHLY and CDR2 FYNNEI come from the germline V gene.

Concerning this clone itself: In the same sample, other DNA sequences code for this CDR3. V usage is TRBV10-3 and J usage is TRBJ1-2; D is ambiguous. Trimming removed 4 bases from V and 2 bases from J, with 8 bases in between. From germline, CDR1 is ENHRY and CDR2 SYGVKD. CDR3 size: 13 residues. The DNA for the CDR3 is TGTGCCATCAGTGGGGCAGGAAACTATGGCTACACCTTC. As protein: CAISGAGNYGYTF.

The V call is TRBV7-9, the J call TRBJ2-3, with 9 bases matching TRBD2. The V segment lost 4 bases and the J segment 4 bases; nucleotides outside the gene matches: 6. Looked up from germline, CDR1 is SEHNR and CDR2 is FQNEAQ (reference sequence). This CDR3 has 15 amino acids. The CDR3 loop reads CASSSTGTSPDTQYF. CDR3 in DNA: TGTGCCAGCAGCTCCACCGGGACTAGCCCAGATACGCAGTATTTT.

V gene TRBV10-3 combines with J gene TRBJ2-2; D perhaps matches TRBD2 (5 bases). This CDR3 contains 13 residues. CDR1 ENHRY and CDR2 SYGVKD come from the germline V gene. Deletions cut 7 bases from V and 6 bases from J, with 12 bases between. CDR3 nucleotides: TGTGCCATCAACTCGGTGGAGGCCGGGGAGCTGTTTTTT. Amino acids: CAINSVEAGELFF.

The V call is TRBV19, the J call TRBJ1-3; D not resolved. Germline V gene sequence: CDR1 LNHDA, CDR2 SQIVND (reference sequence). Between the trimmed V and J ends, which lost 5 bases and 0 bases, there was a span of 20 bases. This CDR3 spans 18 amino acids. The CDR3 loop is CASSRSGPGTNSGNTIYF. As DNA, the CDR3 is TGTGCCAGTAGTCGAAGCGGTCCGGGCACCAACTCTGGAAACACCATATATTTT.

This chain uses TRBV3-1 (or the pseudogene TRBV3-2) with TRBJ2-2; D not resolved. Trimming shortened V by 0 bases and J by 5 bases, and 7 bases separated the two germline ends. Germline V gene data show CDR1 as LGHDT and CDR2 as YNNKEL (reference sequence). CDR3 size: 14 residues. This chain's CDR3 is CASSQDPVTGELFF. DNA of the CDR3: TGTGCCAGCAGCCAAGATCCCGTAACCGGGGAGCTGTTTTTT.

V gene TRBV7-2 combines with J gene TRBJ2-5, with a tentative D call TRBD2 (6 bases). CDR1 is SGHTA and CDR2 is FQGNSA in the germline V gene. V shed 1 base and J shed 5 bases, with 17 bases lying between them. The CDR3 covers 16 residues. Written as DNA, the CDR3 is TGTGCCAGCAGCTTAGACGGTCGTAGGGGACTTGAGACCCAGTACTTC. The encoded protein is CASSLDGRRGLETQYF.

The genes are TRBV11-2 and TRBJ2-7; a possible D gene is TRBD1 (5 bases). The V gene's germline CDR1 is SGHAT and CDR2 FQNNGV. V was shortened by 1 base and J by 9 bases, with 16 bases between the two germline ends. CDR3 length equals 14 residues. Here the CDR3 reads CASSLGIDAQGQYF. The CDR3 DNA follows: TGTGCCAGCAGCTTAGGGATCGACGCGCAGGGGCAGTACTTC.

This sequence joins TRBV19 and TRBJ2-7, with D possibly matching TRBD2 (6 bases). V was clipped by 5 bases and J by 5 bases, with 19 bases between them. Germline lookup yields CDR1 LNHDA and CDR2 SQIVND (reference sequence). This CDR3 has 15 residues. The CDR3 sequence: CASSETGVVLHEQYF. The CDR3 coding sequence is TGTGCCAGTAGTGAGACGGGAGTTGTGCTCCACGAGCAGTACTTC. The whole variable domain, remainder taken from reference TRBV19 and TRBJ2-7, is DGGITQSPKYLFRKEGQNVTLSCEQNLNHDAMYWYRQDPGQGLRLIYYSQIVNDFQKGDIAEGYSVSREKKESFPLTVTSAQKNPTAFYLCASSETGVVLHEQYFGPGTRLTVT.

The chain has TRBV4-2 and TRBJ2-6; TRBD1 is a possible D gene (6 bases). V lost 2 bases, J lost 4 bases, and 12 bases lay in between. Germline-derived CDR1 and CDR2 are LGHNA and YNFKEQ. The CDR3 is 16 residues long. CDR3 amino acids: CASSQSTGRGANVLTF. CDR3 nucleotide sequence: TGTGCCAGCAGCCAATCTACAGGGAGAGGGGCCAACGTCCTGACTTTC.

The chain links TRBV11-2 to TRBJ2-1, with 9 nucleotides matching TRBD2. Germline loops: CDR1 SGHAT, CDR2 FQNNGV. With V trimmed by 4 bases and J by 4 bases, 2 bases remained unmatched. CDR3 length: 14 amino acids. CDR3 nucleotides: TGTGCCAGCAGCTCTCTAGCGGGGTACAATGAGCAGTTCTTC. It codes for CASSSLAGYNEQFF.

The chain joins TRBV7-6 to TRBJ1-4, with 9 bases lining up with TRBD1. The CDR3 runs to 16 residues. Germline CDR1 is SGHVS and CDR2 is FNYEAQ. V shed 0 bases, J shed 5 bases, and the junction held 4 bases outside the gene matches. The CDR3 spells CASSLARGQGNEKLFF. The CDR3 DNA follows: TGTGCCAGCAGCTTAGCTCGAGGACAGGGGAATGAAAAACTGTTTTTT. Looking up the rest from reference TRBV7-6 and TRBJ1-4 gives the full variable domain: GAGVSQSPRYKVTKRGQDVALRCDPISGHVSLYWYRQALGQGPEFLTYFNYEAQQDKSGLPNDRFSAERPEGSISTLTIQRTEQRDSAMYRCASSLARGQGNEKLFFGSGTQLSVL.

The V call is TRBV29-1, the J call TRBJ2-1; TRBD2 might be the D (7 bases). Germline V gene sequence: CDR1 SQVTM, CDR2 ANQGSEA. The CDR3 covers 14 residues. V gave up 6 bases and J gave up 8 bases, with 20 bases separating them. Here the CDR3 DNA reads TGCAGCGTGAGCCAGGGGAGGGGAATGCATGAGCAGTTCTTC. Its translation is CSVSQGRGMHEQFF.

The V gene is TRBV4-3, the J gene TRBJ1-5; D is ambiguous. The germline gives CDR1 LGHNA, CDR2 YSLEER. The V gene lost 5 bases and the J gene lost 2 bases, with 13 bases spanning the gap. CDR3 length: 15 amino acids. CDR3 sequence reads: CASSSRVEGNQPQHF. In nucleotides, the CDR3 is TGCGCCAGCAGCTCTCGGGTCGAAGGCAATCAGCCCCAGCATTTT.